A single sample is the source of the 8 T cell receptor beta chains below, sequenced in a study of shared clonotypes between healthy human individuals. Produced via immunoSEQ multiplex PCR; TCRdb's table is partial and in-frame only. The sample has about 2.4 million clones, over 85% seen once; the top ten hold approximately 0.37%. The sequenced sample consisted of naive CD4+ T cells from PBMCs. The subset denotes: CD45RA+ positively selected. These receptors came from a man aged 18 to 29 in good health. Some clones in this sample may be carry-over from other donors' samples.

This clone has only one observation. The chain links TRBV5-4 to TRBJ2-2; D is possibly TRBD1 (5 bases). CDR3 size: 16 residues. V was shortened by 5 bases and J by 5 bases, with 19 bases between the two germline ends. Per the germline V gene, CDR1 is SGHNT and CDR2 is YYREEE (reference sequence). For the CDR3, the DNA is TGTGCCAGCAGTCGGATGGGGCAGAAGTCAACCGGGGAGCTGTTTTTT. Translation: CASSRMGQKSTGELFF.

This chain uses TRBV6-1 with TRBJ1-4, with D maybe TRBD1 (6 bases). V was cut by 4 bases and J by 5 bases, with 11 bases left in between. The CDR3 runs to 14 residues. The germline gives CDR1 MNHNS, CDR2 SASEGT. Here the CDR3 DNA reads TGTGCCAGCAGTGTAGGACAGAGAAATGAAAAACTGTTTTTT. Protein: CASSVGQRNEKLFF.

This clone was recorded only once. The CDR3 bases are TGTGCCAGTAGTATAGAAGACGGGAACTATGGCTACACCTTC. It yields the protein CASSIEDGNYGYTF. The V gene is TRBV19, the J gene TRBJ1-2, with D unresolved. Germline loops: CDR1 LNHDA, CDR2 SQIVND (reference sequence). This CDR3 region has 14 residues. V gave up 0 bases and J gave up 2 bases, with 7 bases separating them. The full variable domain, in which reference TRBV19 and TRBJ1-2 provide the parts outside the CDR3, is DGGITQSPKYLFRKEGQNVTLSCEQNLNHDAMYWYRQDPGQGLRLIYYSQIVNDFQKGDIAEGYSVSREKKESFPLTVTSAQKNPTAFYLCASSIEDGNYGYTFGSGTRLTVV.

This clone was detected once. The CDR3 spells CASSLGGEVTGTQYF. The CDR3 DNA follows: TGTGCCAGCAGCCTCGGGGGAGAAGTGACGGGGACCCAGTACTTC. The V gene is TRBV9, the J gene TRBJ2-5; maybe TRBD2 (6 bases). This CDR3 is built from 15 residues. Per the germline V gene, CDR1 is SGDLS and CDR2 is YYNGEE. V was clipped by 4 bases and J by 7 bases, with 20 bases between them.

Concerning this clone: Other nucleotide sequences in the sample specify the same CDR3. The chain is built from TRBV7-2 and TRBJ1-5, with D possibly matching TRBD1 (5 bases). Germline V gene lookup returns CDR1 SGHTA and CDR2 FQGNSA. This CDR3 spans 14 amino acids. Trimming cost V 5 bases and J 0 bases, with 8 bases left between them. In DNA, the CDR3 is TGTGCCAGCAGCCTTGACAGTAGCAATCAGCCCCAGCATTTT. It is translated as CASSLDSSNQPQHF. The entire variable domain, with the rest obtained from reference TRBV7-2 and TRBJ1-5, is as follows: GAGVSQSPSNKVTEKGKDVELRCDPISGHTALYWYRQSLGQGLEFLIYFQGNSAPDKSGLPSDRFSAERTGGSVSTLTIQRTQQEDSAVYLCASSLDSSNQPQHFGDGTRLSIL.

The chain couples TRBV10-1 to TRBJ2-1; D ambiguous. Per the germline V gene, CDR1 is WNHNN and CDR2 is SYGVQD (reference sequence). V was pared by 6 bases and J by 6 bases, with 9 bases between. There are 12 residues in the CDR3. Here the CDR3 DNA reads TGCGCCAGCAGCCGGGCGGCCAATGAGCAGTTCTTC. It translates to CASSRAANEQFF.

The V and J genes are TRBV7-9 and TRBJ2-7; 12 bases are shared with TRBD1. V was pared by 5 bases and J by 5 bases, with 10 bases of the junction left unmatched. The CDR3 is made up of 16 amino acids. Germline V CDR1 and CDR2: SEHNR, FQNEAQ (reference sequence). CDR3 in DNA: TGTGCCAGCAGCCTCCTGGGACAGGGGGCTTTCCACGAGCAGTACTTC. The encoded protein is CASSLLGQGAFHEQYF. The entire variable domain, with the rest obtained from reference TRBV7-9 and TRBJ2-7, is as follows: DTGVSQNPRHKITKRGQNVTFRCDPISEHNRLYWYRQTLGQGPEFLTYFQNEAQLEKSRLLSDRFSAERPKGSFSTLEIQRTEQGDSAMYLCASSLLGQGAFHEQYFGPGTRLTVT.

This clone was recorded once. The chain recombines TRBV21-1 with TRBJ2-5; the D call TRBD2 from the table was never checked on the DNA. TRBV21-1 is a pseudogene locus. This CDR3 has 13 residues. The CDR3 protein is CAVPRKEQETQYF. The CDR3 DNA follows: TGTGCAGTCCCCCGGAAGGAGCAAGAGACCCAGTACTTC.